The 6 T cell receptor beta chains below all came from one sample that was sequenced in a study of T cell responses to AZD1222 COVID-19 vaccine. Measured with immunoSEQ multiplex PCR; TCRdb has only the in-frame clones, and not every one. The data show about 170,000 clones, 75% to 90% seen once. Sequenced material: peripheral blood, taken 28 days after the second dose of the MenACWY control vaccine. Receptors were obtained from an adult who received the MenACWY meningococcal vaccine as a control.

The chain has TRBV4-2 and TRBJ1-2; D not resolved. V was pared by 0 bases and J by 4 bases, with 9 bases between. Germline-derived CDR1 and CDR2 are LGHNA and YNFKEQ. The CDR3 has 14 residues. The CDR3 DNA sequence: TGTGCCAGCAGCCAAGAACGGTGGGGCTATGGCTACACCTTC. Amino acids: CASSQERWGYGYTF.

The CDR3 DNA reads TGTGCCTGGAGTTGGACAGGGTTGGGCAATGAGCAGTTCTTC. Its protein is CAWSWTGLGNEQFF. The chain links TRBV30 to TRBJ2-1; 8 bases agree with TRBD1. Germline lookup yields CDR1 GTSNPN and CDR2 SVGIG (reference sequence). The CDR3 spans 14 residues. V gave up 2 bases and J gave up 6 bases; unmatched junction bases: 6.

This clone was counted a single time. The J gene is TRBJ2-5, the V gene TRBV9; tentatively, D is TRBD2 (6 bases). CDR3 length: 18 amino acids. With 0 bases removed from V and 1 base from J, the gap between germline ends came to 19 bases. Germline CDR1 reads SGDLS; CDR2 reads YYNGEE. This chain's CDR3 is CASSVATVGTGSQETQYF. CDR3 coding DNA: TGTGCCAGCAGCGTAGCTACGGTGGGGACCGGGAGCCAAGAGACCCAGTACTTC.

V and J are TRBV6-5 and TRBJ1-2; 8 nucleotides match TRBD1. V lost 7 bases, J lost 8 bases, and 12 bases stayed unmatched. The germline V gene encodes CDR1 MNHEY and CDR2 SVGAGI. This CDR3 has 14 amino acids. The chain's CDR3 is CASTLSGTGSGYTF. CDR3 DNA: TGTGCCAGCACCCTAAGCGGGACAGGTAGCGGCTACACCTTC.

The chain uses TRBV11-2 and TRBJ1-1; D not certain. V shed 5 bases and J shed 5 bases, with 12 bases lying between them. There are 13 residues in the CDR3. From germline, CDR1 is SGHAT and CDR2 FQNNGV. In DNA form, the CDR3 reads TGTGCCAGCAGCAGCTTTCGTGGAACTGAAGCTTTCTTT. Encoded protein: CASSSFRGTEAFF.

The rearrangement uses TRBV2 and TRBJ2-7; no reliable D call. V was clipped by 4 bases and J by 1 base, with 8 bases between them. Germline V CDR1 and CDR2: SNHLY, FYNNEI. The CDR3 runs to 13 residues. CDR3 in DNA: TGTGCCAGCAGTGCCCGGGTTTCCTACGAGCAGTACTTC. It codes for CASSARVSYEQYF.